This T cell receptor beta chain was sequenced for a study of cytomegalovirus exposure and HLA in healthy donors (dated by TCRdb to 2016 to 2017). With regard to the full study: An earlier analysis of about 560 of the donors reported 276 Gb of sequence data and approximately 120 million unique TCR beta sequences obtained from about 200 million T cells. Every discovery cohort repertoire had been produced on one sequencing platform. In the later analysis, no new phenotypic data were used to find candidate immune exposures; instead, reliance was placed on TCR beta sequences and their occurrence across donors. Of the roughly 400 genotyped donors, about 80% fell in the genetic ancestry cluster associated with self-reported Caucasian donors. HLA typing covered class I and class II loci at four-digit resolution. The number of typed donors differed by locus: about 620-640 for A, B, C, DRB1 and DQB1; roughly 510 for DQA1; approximately 600 for DPA1; and some 430 for DPB1. To predict cytomegalovirus infection status, the study combined high-throughput TCR immunosequencing, statistical association of individual TCRs with disease status, and machine learning. On average, roughly 200,000 unique TCR beta nucleotide sequences were sequenced per donor among a few hundred genotyped donors of the cohort, with 15% to 20% of those sequences being non-productive. The study profiled the T cell repertoires of under 850 subjects by immunosequencing and related them to cytomegalovirus serostatus. Four or five DR-DQ haplotypes were handled as single units for association and clustering because linkage in the cohort was strong. Alongside the repertoire data, information on donor age, sex, ethnicity and CMV serostatus was compiled. A separate validation cohort of roughly 130 different subjects was used in addition to the roughly 670-subject first cohort. The study was designed to test whether signatures of past pathogen exposure could be identified by cataloging public T cell receptors. A later genetic analysis took genome-wide SNP genotypes for about 55% of the 666 donors and used that subset as a discovery cohort. An earlier analysis of some 500 of the donors applied high-throughput TCR beta sequencing to assess whether each TCR beta V gene segment acted as functional or pseudogenic. To study patterns of TCR occurrence, a later analysis re-analyzed previously published TCR beta repertoires from around 700 donors and added high-resolution HLA genotyping. Roughly 300 gigabases of sequencing data and 78 million or so unique TCR sequences were included in an early release covering around 650 HLA-typed donors.

On this clone: What this receptor recognizes is not known. No much larger clone is present one base from it, and per-base qualities are unavailable.

The cohort was made up of 500 to 800 healthy bone marrow donors. At the time of sampling, all cohort members were nominally healthy, though unrecorded immune exposures were likely present. The donor was CMV seropositive and belonged to the group of 250 to 300 seropositive cohort members. A peripheral blood sample was provided by each donor, and peripheral blood mononuclear cells were used for TCR beta sequencing. Genomic DNA was extracted from the blood cell samples with the Qiagen DNeasy Blood Extraction Kit. There are 16 amino acids in the CDR3, from cysteine to phenylalanine inclusive. Of all the DNA, just the CDR3 is kept, 48 bases in frame from base 1. The germline V gene sets CDR1 to MNHNS and CDR2 to SASEGT. From V the trimming removes 4 bases and from J it removes 0 bases, while the gene matches leave 2 bases of the junction unaccounted for. What the research found in general, with its limitations: Three of the identified cytomegalovirus-associated TCR beta chains were confirmed in vitro to be specific for cytomegalovirus antigens. The only immune exposure information available for the cohort was CMV serostatus. Across donors, most TCR sequences were observed very rarely, whereas some public TCRs were present in many individuals. Only TCR beta chains were sequenced in this cohort, and the absence of alpha or paired-chain data limited detectable features. Because the 87-base-pair reads could not distinguish some IMGT-functional V segments, including TRBV6-2 and TRBV6-3, those segments were excluded. The earlier analysis of a few hundred of the donors excluded 15 to 20 rarely observed V segments, including chromosome 9 orphons, because counts were too low. According to the authors, the approach could potentially be generalized to other disease states and immunological phenotypes. In a later genetic analysis, fewer N-insertions in productive TCRs were reported among donors in an Asian-associated ancestry cluster than the roughly 670-donor mean. The classifier was reported to diagnose cytomegalovirus status with high specificity and sensitivity in both the original cohort and the validation cohort. At a false discovery rate of 0.05, a later analysis linked 15,000 to 20,000 TCR beta sequences to specific HLA alleles. A further reported finding was that TCR beta sequences accurately predicted the HLA-A and HLA-B alleles for most subjects in the first cohort. In the study, 150 to 200 TCR beta chains were listed as associated with cytomegalovirus. Several of the top co-occurrence clusters appeared to be linked to parvovirus B19, influenza, CMV and Epstein-Barr virus, according to a later analysis. Because some donors lacked HLA typing at each locus, the association tests relied only on the typed subset. V-gene and J-gene trimming of TCR beta chains was associated with a missense DCLRE1C variant in a later genetic analysis, and the association was replicated in an independent cohort. Linkage disequilibrium might explain the correlated functional status among segregating V segments, but an unknown experimental factor could not be excluded. In an earlier analysis of around 600 of the donors, most TCR beta V segments appeared in productive rearrangements about 87% or about 30% of the time, broadly matching IMGT annotations. According to a later analysis, TCR association rates differed among HLA loci, with DRB1 alleles showing the most associated TCRs and HLA-C alleles showing the fewest. Presence/absence analyses assumed roughly uniform sequencing depth across donors, an assumption that may not hold. In a later analysis, HLA-associated TCR beta chains were found to be more clonally expanded and to have lower generation probabilities than equally common non-associated chains. The sequencing pipeline was judged likely to have produced a cluster of highly shared sequence variants as a technical artifact. In a later analysis, most CMV-associated TCR beta chains were found to appear HLA-restricted, with HLA associations seemingly driven largely by CMV exposure. When HLA alleles, especially DR and DQ, strongly co-occurred, attributing TCR associations to individual alleles was difficult.

The protocol used for the library was the immunoSEQ multiplex PCR assay. For the multiplex PCR, a mixture combining 60 forward primers for TCR Vbeta segments and 13 reverse primers for TCR Jbeta segments was used. The CDR3 region of rearranged TCR beta genes was amplified from genomic DNA with a multiplex PCR assay. The Illumina HiSeq System was used to sequence the amplified TCR beta libraries as 87-base-pair reads. The original methods were these. In a later analysis, approximately 74 million unique TCR beta chains were counted across the roughly 610 repertoires, and roughly 11 million of these chains were shared by at least two donors. To remove PCR and sequencing errors, raw reads were error-corrected and collapsed into unique sequences using a nearest-neighbor algorithm that merged closely related sequences. CDR3 sequences were aligned to IMGT reference sequences to assign V, D and J gene segments. For a sequence to be retained, a match of at least six nucleotides to both a V gene segment and a J gene segment was required. A rearrangement was called productive if the CDR3 had no stop codons and remained in frame with V and J, and every other rearrangement was called non-productive. Following IMGT convention, CDR3 was defined as the stretch from the second conserved V-encoded cysteine up to the conserved J-encoded phenylalanine. The earlier analysis of a few hundred of the donors excluded any sequence lacking an unambiguous match to a single V gene segment. An earlier analysis of a few hundred of the donors classified V segments as functional when productive rearrangements were above 56.7% and as segregating when the standard deviation between donors was above 5%. A statistical classification framework was built for diagnosing cytomegalovirus status from the catalog of TCR beta chain sequences. A later analysis assigned V and J genes by comparing TCR nucleotide sequences with IMGT/GENE-DB human TR gene sequences. Using the TCRdist pipeline, a later analysis assigned CDR3 sequences along with most-parsimonious VDJ recombination scenarios. In a later analysis, each TCR beta chain was defined by its CDR3 amino acid sequence together with its V-gene family, and reads without a unique V-gene family were excluded. A later analysis removed 600 or so highly shared, low-generation-probability nucleotide sequences to deal with suspected cross-contamination and a sequencing artifact. A later analysis calculated a clonal expansion index for each public chain from normalized within-repertoire ranks of inferred template counts. A later analysis computed generation probabilities with a VDJ recombination model fitted to out-of-frame rearrangements, and checked the results against IGoR. In a later analysis, TCR-TCR, TCR-HLA and TCR-CMV co-occurrence was scored with hypergeometric tests, and a repertoire-size bias correction was applied to TCR pairs. To estimate false discovery rates, a later analysis permuted the HLA or CMV assignments 20 times. In a later analysis, co-occurring TCRs were grouped using DBSCAN, and TCRdist sequence similarity was added for clustering within HLA-allele-positive subsets. For co-occurrence clustering, repertoires with fewer than 30,000 or more than 120,000 public chains were excluded, along with a handful of repertoires with anomalous nucleotide sharing. TCRdb took this table from immuneACCESS and kept in-frame rearrangements with V and J called. Such tables lack part of the clones; where checked against another copy, unresolved V genes explain under half of the gap, and the rest is unexplained. That table furnishes V, J and clone size, whereas the DNA furnished D and trimming. Across this sample there are over 85,000 clones, with roughly three quarters seen only once. The ten top clones hold 6.2% of the sample.

The chain was built from TRBV6-1 and TRBJ2-1, with 11 junctional bases fitting TRBD2. The sequenced sample consisted of PBMCs. The sequence was obtained from a man younger than 40 in good health and CMV-seropositive. CDR3 region: CASSGGTSGSYNEQFF. The sequenced DNA: TGTGCCAGCAGTGGGGGGACTAGCGGCTCCTACAATGAGCAGTTCTTC.